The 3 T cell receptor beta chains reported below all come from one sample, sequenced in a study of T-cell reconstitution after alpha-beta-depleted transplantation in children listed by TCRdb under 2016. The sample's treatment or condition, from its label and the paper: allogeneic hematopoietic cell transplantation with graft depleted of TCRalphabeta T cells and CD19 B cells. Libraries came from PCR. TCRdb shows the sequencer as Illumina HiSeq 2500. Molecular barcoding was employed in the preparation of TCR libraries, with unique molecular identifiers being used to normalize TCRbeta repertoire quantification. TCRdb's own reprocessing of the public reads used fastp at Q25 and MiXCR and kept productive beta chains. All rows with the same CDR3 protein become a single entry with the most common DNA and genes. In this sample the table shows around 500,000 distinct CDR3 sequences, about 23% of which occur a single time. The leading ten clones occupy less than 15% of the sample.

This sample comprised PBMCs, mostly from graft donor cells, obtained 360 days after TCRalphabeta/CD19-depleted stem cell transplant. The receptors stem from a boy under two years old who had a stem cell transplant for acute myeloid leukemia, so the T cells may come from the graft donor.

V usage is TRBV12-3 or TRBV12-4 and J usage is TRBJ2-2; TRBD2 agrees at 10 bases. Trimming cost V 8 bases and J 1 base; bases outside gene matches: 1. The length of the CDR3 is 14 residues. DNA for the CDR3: TGTGCCAGCCGACTAGCGGGGAACACCGGGGAGCTGTTTTTT. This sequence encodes CASRLAGNTGELFF.

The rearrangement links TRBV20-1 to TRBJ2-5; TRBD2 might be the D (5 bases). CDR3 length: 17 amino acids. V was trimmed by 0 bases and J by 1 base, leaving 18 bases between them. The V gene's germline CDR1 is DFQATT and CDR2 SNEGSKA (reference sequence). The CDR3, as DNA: TGCAGTGCTAGAGATCAACATCTTCCGACTACCCAAGAGACCCAGTACTTC. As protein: CSARDQHLPTTQETQYF.

The CDR3 spells CASSFEGSNTGELFF. CDR3 in DNA: TGTGCCAGCAGCTTCGAAGGCTCGAACACCGGGGAGCTGTTTTTT. The chain couples TRBV5-5 to TRBJ2-2; D gene unclear. Germline V gene lookup returns CDR1 SGHKS and CDR2 YYEKEE (reference sequence). Trimming took 2 bases from V and 0 from J, leaving 8 bases between them. The CDR3 runs to 15 residues.